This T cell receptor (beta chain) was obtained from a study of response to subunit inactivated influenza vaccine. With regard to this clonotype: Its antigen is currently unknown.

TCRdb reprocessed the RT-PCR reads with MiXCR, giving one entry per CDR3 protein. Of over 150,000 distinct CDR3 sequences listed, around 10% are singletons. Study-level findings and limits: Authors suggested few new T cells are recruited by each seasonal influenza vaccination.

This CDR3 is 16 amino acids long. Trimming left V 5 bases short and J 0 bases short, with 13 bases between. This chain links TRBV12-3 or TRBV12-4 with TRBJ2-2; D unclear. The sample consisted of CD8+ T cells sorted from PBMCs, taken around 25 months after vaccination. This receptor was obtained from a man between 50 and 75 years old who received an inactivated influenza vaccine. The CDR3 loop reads CASSPVGVANTGELFF. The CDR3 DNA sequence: TGTGCCAGCAGTCCCGTGGGCGTAGCGAACACCGGGGAGCTGTTTTTT.